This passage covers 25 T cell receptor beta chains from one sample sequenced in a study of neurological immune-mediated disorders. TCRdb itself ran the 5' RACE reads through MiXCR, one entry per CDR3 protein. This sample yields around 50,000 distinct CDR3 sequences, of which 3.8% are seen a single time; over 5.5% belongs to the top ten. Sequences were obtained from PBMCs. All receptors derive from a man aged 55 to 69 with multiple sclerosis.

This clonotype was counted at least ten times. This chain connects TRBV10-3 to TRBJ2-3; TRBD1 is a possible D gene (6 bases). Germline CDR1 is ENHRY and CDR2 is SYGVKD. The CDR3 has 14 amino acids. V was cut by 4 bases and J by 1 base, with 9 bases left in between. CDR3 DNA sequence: TGTGCCATCAGTGTTCGGACAGGCACAGATACGCAGTATTTT. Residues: CAISVRTGTDTQYF.

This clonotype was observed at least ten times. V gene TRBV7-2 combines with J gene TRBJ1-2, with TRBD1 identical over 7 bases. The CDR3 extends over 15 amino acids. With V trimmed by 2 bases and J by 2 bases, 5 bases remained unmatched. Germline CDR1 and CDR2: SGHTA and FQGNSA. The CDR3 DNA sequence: TGTGCCAGCAGCTTACTGCGGGGACAGAACTATGGCTACACCTTC. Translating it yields CASSLLRGQNYGYTF.

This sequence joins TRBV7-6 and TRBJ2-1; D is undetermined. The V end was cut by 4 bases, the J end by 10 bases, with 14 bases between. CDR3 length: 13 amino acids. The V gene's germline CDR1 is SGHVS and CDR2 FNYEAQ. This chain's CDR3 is CASSSPDMTEQFF. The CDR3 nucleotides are TGTGCCAGCAGCTCCCCCGATATGACGGAGCAGTTCTTC. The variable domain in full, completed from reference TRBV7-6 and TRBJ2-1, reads GAGVSQSPRYKVTKRGQDVALRCDPISGHVSLYWYRQALGQGPEFLTYFNYEAQQDKSGLPNDRFSAERPEGSISTLTIQRTEQRDSAMYRCASSSPDMTEQFFGPGTRLTVL.

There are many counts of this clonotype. CDR3 nucleotides: TGCAGTGCCCACCCCCCTTGGGCCTCCTACAATGAGCAGTTCTTC. This sequence encodes CSAHPPWASYNEQFF. The chain recombines TRBV20-1 with TRBJ2-1, with unresolved D. The CDR3 covers 15 residues. The germline V gene has CDR1 DFQATT and CDR2 SNEGSKA (reference sequence). With 6 bases removed from V and 0 bases from J, the gap between germline ends came to 15 bases.

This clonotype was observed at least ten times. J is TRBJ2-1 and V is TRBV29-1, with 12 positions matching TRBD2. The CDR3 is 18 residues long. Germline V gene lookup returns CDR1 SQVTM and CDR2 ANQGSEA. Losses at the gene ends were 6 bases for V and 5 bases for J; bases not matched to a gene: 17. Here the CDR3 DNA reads TGCAGCGTGGCCGGGGCTAGCGGGAGGGAGACCCGGGACAATGAGCAGTTCTTC. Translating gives CSVAGASGRETRDNEQFF.

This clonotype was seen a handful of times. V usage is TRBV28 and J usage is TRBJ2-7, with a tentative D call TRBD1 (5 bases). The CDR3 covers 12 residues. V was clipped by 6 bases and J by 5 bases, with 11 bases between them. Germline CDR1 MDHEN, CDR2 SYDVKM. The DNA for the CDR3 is TGTGCCAGCAGGTCCCAGGGCGACGAGCAGTACTTC. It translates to CASRSQGDEQYF.

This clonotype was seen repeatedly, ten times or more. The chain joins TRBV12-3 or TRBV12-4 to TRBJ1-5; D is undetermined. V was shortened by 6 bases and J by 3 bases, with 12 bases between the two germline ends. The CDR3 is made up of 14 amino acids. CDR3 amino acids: CASSRDGSNQPQHF. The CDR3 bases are TGTGCCAGCAGCCGCGACGGATCCAATCAGCCCCAGCATTTT.

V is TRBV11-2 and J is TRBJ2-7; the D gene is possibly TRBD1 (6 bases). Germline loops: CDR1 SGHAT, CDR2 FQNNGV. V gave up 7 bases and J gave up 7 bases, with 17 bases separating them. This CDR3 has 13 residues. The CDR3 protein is CASIKTRGGEQYF. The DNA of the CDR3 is TGTGCCAGCATCAAGACCAGGGGCGGAGAGCAGTACTTC.

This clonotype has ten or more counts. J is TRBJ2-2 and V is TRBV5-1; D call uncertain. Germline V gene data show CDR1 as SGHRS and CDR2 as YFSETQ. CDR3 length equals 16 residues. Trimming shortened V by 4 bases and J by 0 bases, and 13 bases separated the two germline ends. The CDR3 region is CASSPRVASNTGELFF. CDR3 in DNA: TGCGCCAGCAGCCCCCGAGTAGCTTCGAACACCGGGGAGCTGTTTTTT.

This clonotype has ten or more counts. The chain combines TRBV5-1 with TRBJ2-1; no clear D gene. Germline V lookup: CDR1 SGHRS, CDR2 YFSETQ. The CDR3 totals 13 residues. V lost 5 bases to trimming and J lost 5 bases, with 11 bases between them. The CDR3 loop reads CASRAIPNNEQFF. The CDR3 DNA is TGCGCCAGCAGGGCTATTCCAAACAATGAGCAGTTCTTC.

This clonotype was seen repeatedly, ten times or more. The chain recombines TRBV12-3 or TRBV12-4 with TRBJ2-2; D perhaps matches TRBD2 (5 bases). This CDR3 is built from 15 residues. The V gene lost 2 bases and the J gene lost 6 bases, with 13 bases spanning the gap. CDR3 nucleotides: TGTGCCAGCAGTTTATCGGTTCTCGGGGCCGGGGAGCTGTTTTTT. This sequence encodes CASSLSVLGAGELFF.

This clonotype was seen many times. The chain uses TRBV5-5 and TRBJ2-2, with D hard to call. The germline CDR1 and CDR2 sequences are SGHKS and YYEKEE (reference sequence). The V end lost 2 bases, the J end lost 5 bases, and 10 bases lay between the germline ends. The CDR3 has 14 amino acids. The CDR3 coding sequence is TGTGCCAGCAGCTTTTCCAGGTGGACCGGGGAGCTGTTTTTT. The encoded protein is CASSFSRWTGELFF.

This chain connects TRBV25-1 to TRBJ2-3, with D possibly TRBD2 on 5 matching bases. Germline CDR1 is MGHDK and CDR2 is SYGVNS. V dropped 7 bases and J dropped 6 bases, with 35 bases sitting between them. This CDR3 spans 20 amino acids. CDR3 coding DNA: TGTGCCAGCAAAGGGCCCGGACTTCTGCCCCAAATTCTTGAGGCTGATACGCAGTATTTT. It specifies CASKGPGLLPQILEADTQYF.

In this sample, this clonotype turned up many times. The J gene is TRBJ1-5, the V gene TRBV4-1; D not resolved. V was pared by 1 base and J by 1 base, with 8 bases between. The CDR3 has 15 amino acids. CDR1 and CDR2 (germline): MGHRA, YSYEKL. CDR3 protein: CASSQGSGSNQPQHF. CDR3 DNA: TGCGCCAGCAGCCAAGGCTCTGGGAGCAATCAGCCCCAGCATTTT.

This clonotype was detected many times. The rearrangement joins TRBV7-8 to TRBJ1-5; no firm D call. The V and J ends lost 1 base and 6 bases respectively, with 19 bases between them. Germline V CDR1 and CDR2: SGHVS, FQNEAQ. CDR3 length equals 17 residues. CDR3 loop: CASSLGLPGSLGQPQHF. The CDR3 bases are TGTGCCAGCAGCTTAGGTCTTCCCGGGTCCCTGGGTCAGCCCCAGCATTTT.

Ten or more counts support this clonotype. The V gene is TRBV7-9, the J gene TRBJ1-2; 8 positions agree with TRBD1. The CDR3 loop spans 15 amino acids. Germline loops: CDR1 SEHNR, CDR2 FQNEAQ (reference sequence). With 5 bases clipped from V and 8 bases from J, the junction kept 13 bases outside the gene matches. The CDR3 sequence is CASSRPTGALAGYTF. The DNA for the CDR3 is TGTGCCAGCAGCCGCCCGACAGGGGCCCTAGCCGGCTACACCTTC.

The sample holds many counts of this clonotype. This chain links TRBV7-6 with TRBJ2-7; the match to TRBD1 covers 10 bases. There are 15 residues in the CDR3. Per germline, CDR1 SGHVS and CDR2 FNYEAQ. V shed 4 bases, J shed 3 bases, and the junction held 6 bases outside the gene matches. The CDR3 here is CASSSGGTGVYEQYF. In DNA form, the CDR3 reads TGTGCCAGCAGCTCGGGCGGGACAGGGGTCTACGAGCAGTACTTC.

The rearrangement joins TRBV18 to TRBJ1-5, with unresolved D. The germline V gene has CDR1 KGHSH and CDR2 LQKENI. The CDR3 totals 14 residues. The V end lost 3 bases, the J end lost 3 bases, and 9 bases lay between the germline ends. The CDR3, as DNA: TGTGCCAGCTCACCCAACGGTGACAATCAGCCCCAGCATTTT. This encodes CASSPNGDNQPQHF.

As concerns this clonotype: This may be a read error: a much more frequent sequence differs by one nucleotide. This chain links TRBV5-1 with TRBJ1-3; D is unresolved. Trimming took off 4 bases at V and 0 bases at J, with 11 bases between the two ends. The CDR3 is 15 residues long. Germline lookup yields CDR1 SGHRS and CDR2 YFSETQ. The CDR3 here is CASSQPLDSGNTIYF. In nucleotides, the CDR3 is TGCGCCAGCAGCCAACCGTTAGACTCTGGAAACACCATATATTTT. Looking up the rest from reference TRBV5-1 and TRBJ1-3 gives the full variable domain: KAGVTQTPRYLIKTRGQQVTLSCSPISGHRSVSWYQQTPGQGLQFLFEYFSETQRNKGNFPGRFSGRQFSNSRSEMNVSTLELGDSALYLCASSQPLDSGNTIYFGEGSWLTVV.

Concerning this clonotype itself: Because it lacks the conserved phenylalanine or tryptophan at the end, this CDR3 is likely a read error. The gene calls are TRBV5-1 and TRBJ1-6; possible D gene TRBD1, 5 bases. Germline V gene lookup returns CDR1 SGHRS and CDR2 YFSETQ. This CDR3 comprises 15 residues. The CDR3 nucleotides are TGCGCCAGCAGCTTCTCGACAGATTATAATTCACACCTCCACGTT. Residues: CASSFSTDYNSHLHV.

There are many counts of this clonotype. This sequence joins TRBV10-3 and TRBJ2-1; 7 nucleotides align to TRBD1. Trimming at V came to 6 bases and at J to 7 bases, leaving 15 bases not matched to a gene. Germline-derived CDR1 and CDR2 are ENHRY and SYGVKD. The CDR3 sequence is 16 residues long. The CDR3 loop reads CAISNLDRVTGNEQFF. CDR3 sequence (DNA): TGTGCCATCAGCAACCTCGACAGGGTGACGGGGAATGAGCAGTTCTTC.

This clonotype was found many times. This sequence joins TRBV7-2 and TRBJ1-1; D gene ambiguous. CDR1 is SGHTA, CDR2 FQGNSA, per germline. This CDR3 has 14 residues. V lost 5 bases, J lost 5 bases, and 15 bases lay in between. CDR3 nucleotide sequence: TGTGCCAGCAGCCTCGTGGGTGCGGGGACTGAAGCTTTCTTT. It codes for CASSLVGAGTEAFF. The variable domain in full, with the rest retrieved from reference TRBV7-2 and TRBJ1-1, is GAGVSQSPSNKVTEKGKDVELRCDPISGHTALYWYRQSLGQGLEFLIYFQGNSAPDKSGLPSDRFSAERTGGSVSTLTIQRTQQEDSAVYLCASSLVGAGTEAFFGQGTRLTVV.

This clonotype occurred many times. CDR3 DNA: TGCAGTGCTAGTCTTCGGCAGGGCTTGAACACTGAAGCTTTCTTT. It is translated as CSASLRQGLNTEAFF. The rearrangement links TRBV20-1 to TRBJ1-1; possibly TRBD1 for D (5 bases). Looked up from germline, CDR1 is DFQATT and CDR2 is SNEGSKA (reference sequence). The CDR3 has 15 amino acids. The V end lost 3 bases, the J end lost 0 bases, and 14 bases lay between the germline ends.

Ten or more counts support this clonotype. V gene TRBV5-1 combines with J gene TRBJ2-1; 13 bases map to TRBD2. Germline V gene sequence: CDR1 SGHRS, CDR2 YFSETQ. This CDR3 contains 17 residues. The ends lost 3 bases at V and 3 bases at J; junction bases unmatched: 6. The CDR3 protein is CASSWTSGSAYYNEQFF. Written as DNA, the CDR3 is TGCGCCAGCAGCTGGACTAGCGGGAGCGCTTACTACAATGAGCAGTTCTTC.

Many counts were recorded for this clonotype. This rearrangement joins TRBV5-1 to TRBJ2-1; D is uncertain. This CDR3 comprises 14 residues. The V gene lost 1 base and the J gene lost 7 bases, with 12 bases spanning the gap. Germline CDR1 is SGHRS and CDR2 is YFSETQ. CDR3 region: CASSLSGVWNEQFF. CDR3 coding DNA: TGCGCCAGCAGCTTGTCAGGAGTTTGGAATGAGCAGTTCTTC.